Described below is a single T cell receptor beta chain sequence and its context. This clone was seen more than once but under ten times. Its antigen specificity is not known. No per-base quality is available; no much larger clone lies one base away. The data belong to a study of cytomegalovirus exposure and HLA in healthy donors (dated by TCRdb to 2015 to 2018). Background for the entire study: An earlier analysis of some 550 of the donors reported 250 to 350 Gb of sequence data and 117 million unique TCR beta sequences from some 180 million T cells. Class I and class II HLA loci were covered by the typing at four-digit resolution. Roughly 5 DR-DQ haplotypes were handled as single units for association and clustering because linkage in the cohort was strong. In addition to the first cohort of 666 subjects, a separate validation cohort of approximately 130 different subjects was used. The study was designed to test whether signatures of past pathogen exposure could be identified by cataloging public T cell receptors. Typing coverage varied by locus: roughly 620-630 donors for A, B, C, DRB1 and DQB1; roughly 520 for DQA1; approximately 610 for DPA1; around 490 for DPB1. In a later analysis, previously published TCR beta repertoires from 550 to 750 donors were re-analyzed and high-resolution HLA genotyping was added so that TCR occurrence patterns could be studied. Around 320 gigabases of sequencing data and approximately 85 million unique TCR sequences were included in an early release covering 550 to 650 HLA-typed donors. Donor age, sex, ethnicity and CMV serostatus were collected together with the repertoire data. A later genetic analysis took genome-wide SNP genotypes for about three fifths of the 666 donors and used that subset as a discovery cohort. In an earlier analysis of 500 to 650 of the donors, high-throughput TCR beta sequencing was used to judge whether each TCR beta V gene segment behaved as functional or pseudogenic. On average, 235,054 unique TCR beta nucleotide sequences were sequenced per donor among fewer than 500 genotyped donors of the cohort, with around 19% of those sequences being non-productive. High-throughput TCR immunosequencing, statistical association of individual TCRs with disease status, and machine learning were combined to predict cytomegalovirus infection status. Among the roughly 370 genotyped donors, around 81% belonged to the genetic ancestry cluster associated with self-reported Caucasian donors. Every repertoire in the discovery cohort had been generated on one and the same sequencing platform. Using immunosequencing, the study profiled T cell repertoires from around 670 subjects and related those repertoires to cytomegalovirus serostatus. In the later analysis, no new phenotypic data were used to find candidate immune exposures; instead, reliance was placed on TCR beta sequences and their occurrence across donors. General study outcomes and caveats: Most CMV-associated TCR beta chains appeared to be HLA-restricted in a later analysis, and the HLA associations seemed to be driven largely by CMV exposure. Fewer than 20 rarely observed V segments, including chromosome 9 orphons, were excluded from the earlier analysis of just under 600 of the donors because counts were too low. Most TCR sequences were observed very rarely across donors, whereas some public TCRs were present in many individuals. In this cohort, only TCR beta chains were sequenced, and detectable features were limited by the absence of alpha or paired-chain data. A further reported finding was that TCR beta sequences accurately predicted the HLA-A and HLA-B alleles for most subjects in the first cohort. Assigning TCR associations to individual alleles was difficult when HLA alleles, especially DR and DQ, strongly co-occurred. Because HLA typing was unavailable for some donors at each locus, only the typed subset was used in association tests. Sequencing depth was assumed to be roughly uniform across donors in the presence/absence analyses, though that assumption may not hold. Specific HLA alleles were associated with some 15,000 TCR beta sequences at a false discovery rate of 0.05 in a later analysis. The classifier was reported to diagnose cytomegalovirus status with high specificity and sensitivity in both the original and validation cohorts. According to a later analysis, parvovirus B19, influenza, CMV and Epstein-Barr virus appeared linked to several top co-occurrence clusters. A total of 150 to 200 TCR beta chains were listed by the study as associated with cytomegalovirus. Broadly in line with IMGT annotations, most TCR beta V segments showed up in productive rearrangements about 87% or about 30% of the time in an earlier analysis of roughly 590 of the donors. Linkage disequilibrium might explain the correlated functional status among segregating V segments, but an unknown experimental factor could not be excluded. V-gene and J-gene trimming of TCR beta chains was associated with a missense DCLRE1C variant in a later genetic analysis, and the association was replicated in an independent cohort. A cluster of highly shared sequence variants was judged likely to represent a technical artifact of the sequencing pipeline. The authors suggested that the approach could potentially be generalized to other disease states and immunological phenotypes. Some IMGT-functional V segments, including TRBV6-2 and TRBV6-3, could not be distinguished by the 87-base-pair reads and were therefore excluded. A later analysis found that TCR association rates varied across HLA loci, with DRB1 alleles showing the most associated TCRs and HLA-C alleles the fewest. The only immune exposure information available for the cohort was CMV serostatus. In a later genetic analysis, fewer N-insertions in productive TCRs were reported among donors in an Asian-associated ancestry cluster than the roughly 700-donor mean. In vitro tests confirmed that a few of the cytomegalovirus-associated TCR beta chains recognize cytomegalovirus antigens. Compared with equally common non-associated chains, HLA-associated TCR beta chains in a later analysis were more clonally expanded and had lower generation probabilities.

The germline V gene (reference sequence) gives CDR1 as PRHDT and CDR2 as FYEKMQ. Relative to germline, V is missing 3 bases and J is missing 0 bases, with 8 bases of the junction outside any gene match. The CDR3 sequence holds 19 residues, the cysteine and phenylalanine included. The only DNA kept is the CDR3, 57 bases in frame from the first base. Libraries came from the immunoSEQ multiplex PCR assay. For the multiplex PCR, a mixture combining 60 forward primers for TCR Vbeta segments and 13 reverse primers for TCR Jbeta segments was used. Amplification of the CDR3 region of rearranged TCR beta genes was performed with a multiplex PCR assay on genomic DNA. Amplified TCR beta libraries were sequenced as 87-base-pair reads on the Illumina HiSeq System. Per the source publication's procedure: A later analysis counted 75 million to 100 million unique TCR beta chains across the 550 to 750 repertoires, and roughly 10 million of these chains were shared by at least two donors. A nearest-neighbor algorithm error-corrected the raw reads and collapsed the reads into unique sequences, merging closely related sequences to remove PCR and sequencing errors. CDR3 sequences were aligned to IMGT reference sequences to assign V, D and J gene segments. For a sequence to be retained, a match of at least six nucleotides to both a V gene segment and a J gene segment was required. A rearrangement counted as productive if the CDR3 had no stop codons and remained in frame with V and J, and every other rearrangement counted as non-productive. Following IMGT convention, CDR3 was defined as the stretch from the second conserved V-encoded cysteine up to the conserved J-encoded phenylalanine. The earlier analysis of about 610 of the donors excluded sequences that lacked an unambiguous match to a single V gene segment. In an earlier analysis of 450 to 700 of the donors, V segments were called functional above 56.7% productive rearrangements and were called segregating when the between-donor standard deviation exceeded 5%. A statistical classification framework was developed to diagnose cytomegalovirus status using the catalog of TCR beta chain sequences. In a later analysis, V and J genes were assigned by comparing TCR nucleotide sequences against IMGT/GENE-DB human TR gene sequences. The TCRdist pipeline was used in a later analysis to assign CDR3 sequences and most-parsimonious VDJ recombination scenarios. In a later analysis, every TCR beta chain was defined by the combination of its CDR3 amino acid sequence and its V-gene family, and reads without a unique V-gene family were dropped. To address suspected cross-contamination and a sequencing artifact, a later analysis removed roughly 640 highly shared, low-generation-probability nucleotide sequences. In a later analysis, a clonal expansion index was calculated for each public chain from normalized within-repertoire ranks of inferred template counts. In a later analysis, generation probabilities were computed using a VDJ recombination model fitted to out-of-frame rearrangements, and the results were checked against IGoR. In a later analysis, TCR-TCR, TCR-HLA and TCR-CMV co-occurrence was scored with hypergeometric tests, and a repertoire-size bias correction was applied to TCR pairs. A later analysis estimated false discovery rates by permuting HLA or CMV assignments 20 times. In a later analysis, co-occurring TCRs were grouped with DBSCAN, and TCRdist sequence similarity was added when clustering was performed within HLA-allele-positive subsets. Repertoires with fewer than 30,000 or more than 120,000 public chains were left out of co-occurrence clustering, as were roughly five repertoires with anomalous nucleotide sharing. The table was pulled from immuneACCESS by TCRdb, which kept in-frame rearrangements only. Such tables lose some clones; where checked, under half of the loss comes from unresolved V genes, and the rest has no known cause. V and J calls and clone size are those listed in that table; D and trimming were worked out from the DNA. For this sample the table gives 75,000 to 100,000 clones, of which about 78% were detected only once. Of the sample, around 3.6% falls within the top ten clones.

In total, about 650 healthy bone marrow donors made up the cohort. All cohort members were sampled while nominally healthy, although unrecorded immune exposures were likely present. The donor was CMV seronegative and belonged to the group of approximately 320 seronegative cohort members. A peripheral blood sample was collected from each donor, and TCR beta sequencing was performed on peripheral blood mononuclear cells. Genomic DNA extraction from the blood cell samples was performed with the Qiagen DNeasy Blood Extraction Kit. The sequence links TRBV13 to TRBJ2-1; TRBD2 fits 13 bases in the junction. The sequence derives from a middle-aged man in good health and CMV-seronegative. Sequencing input: PBMCs. This receptor carries the CDR3 CASSFRLAGGLSSYNEQFF. The sequenced DNA is TGTGCCAGCAGCTTCAGACTAGCGGGGGGCCTGAGCTCCTACAATGAGCAGTTCTTC.